This T cell receptor beta chain is drawn from a study of response to subunit inactivated influenza vaccine. Study observations and caveats: There was a suggestion from the authors that each seasonal influenza vaccination recruits few new T cells.

A remark on this clonotype: Its matching antigen is unknown.

One entry per CDR3 protein results from TCRdb running MiXCR on the RT-PCR reads. The table lists over 450,000 distinct CDR3 sequences, 13% of them singletons. This TCR came from a man in his fifties or sixties who received an inactivated influenza vaccine. The sample in question was PBMCs from blood, obtained roughly 47 days after vaccination.

CDR3 region: CASETGDSHNEQFF. The DNA for the CDR3 is TGTGCCAGCGAGACGGGGGACAGTCACAATGAGCAGTTCTTC. The chain couples TRBV12-3 or TRBV12-4 to TRBJ2-1, with TRBD1 as a possible D gene (7 bases). The CDR3 extends over 14 amino acids. The ends were cut back, 8 bases at V and 5 bases at J, with 16 bases in the middle.